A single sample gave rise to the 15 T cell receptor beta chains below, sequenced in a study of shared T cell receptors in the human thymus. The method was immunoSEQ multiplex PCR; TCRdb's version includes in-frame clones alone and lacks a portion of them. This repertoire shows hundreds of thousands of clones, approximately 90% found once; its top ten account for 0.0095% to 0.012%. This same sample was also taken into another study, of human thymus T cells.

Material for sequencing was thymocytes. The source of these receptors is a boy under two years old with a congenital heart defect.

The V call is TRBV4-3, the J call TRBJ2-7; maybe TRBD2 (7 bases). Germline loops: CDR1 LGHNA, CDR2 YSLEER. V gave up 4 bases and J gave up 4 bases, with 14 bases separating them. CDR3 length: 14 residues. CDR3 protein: CASSRGGGGYEQYF. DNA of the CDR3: TGCGCCAGCAGCCGCGGCGGGGGCGGGTACGAGCAGTACTTC.

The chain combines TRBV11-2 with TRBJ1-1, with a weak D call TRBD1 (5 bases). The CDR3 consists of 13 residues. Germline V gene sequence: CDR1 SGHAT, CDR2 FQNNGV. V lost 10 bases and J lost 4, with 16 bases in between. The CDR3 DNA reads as TGTGCCATTGAGGACAACTCGGGCACTGAAGCTTTCTTT. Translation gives CAIEDNSGTEAFF.

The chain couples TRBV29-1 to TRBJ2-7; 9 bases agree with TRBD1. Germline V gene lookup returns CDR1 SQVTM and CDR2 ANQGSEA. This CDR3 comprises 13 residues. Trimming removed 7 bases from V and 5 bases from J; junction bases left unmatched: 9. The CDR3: CSAYQGQGHEQYF. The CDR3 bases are TGCAGCGCTTACCAGGGACAGGGCCACGAGCAGTACTTC.

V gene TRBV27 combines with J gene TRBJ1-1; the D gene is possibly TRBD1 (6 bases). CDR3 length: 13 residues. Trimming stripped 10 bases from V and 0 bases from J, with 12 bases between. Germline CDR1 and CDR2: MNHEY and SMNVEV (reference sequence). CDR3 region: CATRGGVNTEAFF. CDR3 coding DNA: TGTGCCACCCGAGGGGGTGTGAACACTGAAGCTTTCTTT.

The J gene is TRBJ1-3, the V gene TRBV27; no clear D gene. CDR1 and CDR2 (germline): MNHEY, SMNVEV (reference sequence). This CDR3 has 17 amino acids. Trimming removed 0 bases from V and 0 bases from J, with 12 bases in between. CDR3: CASSLSGDKSSGNTIYF. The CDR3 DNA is TGTGCCAGCAGTTTATCGGGAGACAAGAGCTCTGGAAACACCATATATTTT.

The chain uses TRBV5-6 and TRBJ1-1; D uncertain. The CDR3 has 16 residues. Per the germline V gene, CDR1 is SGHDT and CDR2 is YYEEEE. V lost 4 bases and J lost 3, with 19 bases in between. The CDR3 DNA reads TGTGCCAGCAGCCTCCACCCGGACCGGGAGGACACTGAAGCTTTCTTT. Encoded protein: CASSLHPDREDTEAFF.

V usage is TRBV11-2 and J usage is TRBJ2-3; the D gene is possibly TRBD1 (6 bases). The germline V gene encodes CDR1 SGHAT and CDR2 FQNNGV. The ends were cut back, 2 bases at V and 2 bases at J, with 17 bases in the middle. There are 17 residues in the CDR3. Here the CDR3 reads CASSLSPGTLNTDTQYF. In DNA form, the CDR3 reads TGTGCCAGCAGCTTATCACCCGGGACACTGAACACAGATACGCAGTATTTT.

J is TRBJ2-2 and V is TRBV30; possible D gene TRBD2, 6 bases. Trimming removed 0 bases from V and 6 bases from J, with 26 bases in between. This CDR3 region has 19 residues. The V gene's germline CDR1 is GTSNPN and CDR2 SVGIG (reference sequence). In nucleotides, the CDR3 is TGTGCCTGGAGTGTACCCCCGCCTAGACTAGTAGGGTGGTCCGGGGAGCTGTTTTTT. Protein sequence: CAWSVPPPRLVGWSGELFF.

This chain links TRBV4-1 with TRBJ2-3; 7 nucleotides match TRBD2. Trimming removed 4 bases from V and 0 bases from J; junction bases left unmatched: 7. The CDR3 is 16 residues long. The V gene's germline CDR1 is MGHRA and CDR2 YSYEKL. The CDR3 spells CASSLPTGGSTDTQYF. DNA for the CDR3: TGCGCCAGCAGCCTCCCGACCGGGGGGAGCACAGATACGCAGTATTTT.

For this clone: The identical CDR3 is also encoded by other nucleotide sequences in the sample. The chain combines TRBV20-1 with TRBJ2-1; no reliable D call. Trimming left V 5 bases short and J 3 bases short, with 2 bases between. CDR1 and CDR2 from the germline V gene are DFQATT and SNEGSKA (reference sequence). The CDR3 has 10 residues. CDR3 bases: TGCAGTGCTCGCTACAATGAGCAGTTCTTC. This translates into CSARYNEQFF.

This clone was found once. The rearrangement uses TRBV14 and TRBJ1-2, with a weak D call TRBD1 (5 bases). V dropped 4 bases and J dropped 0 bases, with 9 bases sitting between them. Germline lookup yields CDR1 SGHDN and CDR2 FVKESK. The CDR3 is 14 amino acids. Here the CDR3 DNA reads TGTGCCAGCAGCCTTGGACATCCTAACTATGGCTACACCTTC. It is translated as CASSLGHPNYGYTF.

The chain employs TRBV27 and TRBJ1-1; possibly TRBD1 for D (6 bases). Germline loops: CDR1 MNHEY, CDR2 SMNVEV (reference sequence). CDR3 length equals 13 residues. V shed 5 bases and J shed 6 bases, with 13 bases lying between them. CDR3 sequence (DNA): TGTGCCAGCAGTCCCACAGGGATTTCTGAAGCTTTCTTT. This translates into CASSPTGISEAFF.

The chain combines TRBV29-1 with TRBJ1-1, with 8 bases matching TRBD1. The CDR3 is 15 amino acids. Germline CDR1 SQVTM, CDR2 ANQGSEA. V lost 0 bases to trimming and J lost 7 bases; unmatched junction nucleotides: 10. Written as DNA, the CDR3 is TGCAGCGTTGAAGAGAGGACAGGGTGGTACCGTGAAGCTTTCTTT. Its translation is CSVEERTGWYREAFF.

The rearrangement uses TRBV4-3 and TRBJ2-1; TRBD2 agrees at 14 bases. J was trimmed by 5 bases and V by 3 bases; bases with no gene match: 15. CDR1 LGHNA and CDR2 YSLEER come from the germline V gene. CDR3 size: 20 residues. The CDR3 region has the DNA TGCGCCAGCAGCCACCCCGGGACTAGCGGGAGACAAAAACCCCACAATGAGCAGTTCTTC. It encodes CASSHPGTSGRQKPHNEQFF.

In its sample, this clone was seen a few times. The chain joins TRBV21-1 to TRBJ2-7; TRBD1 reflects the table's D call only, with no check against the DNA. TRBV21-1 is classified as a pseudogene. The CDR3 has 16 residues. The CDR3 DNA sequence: TGTGCCAGCAGCAAAGTTGGGGGACAGGGAGTAAACGAGCAGTACTTC. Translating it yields CASSKVGGQGVNEQYF.